Below, 24 T cell receptor beta chains from the same sample are listed, as sequenced in a study of blood T cell repertoires in COVID-19. Some clones are missing from TCRdb's copy, which holds only in-frame ones; the method was immunoSEQ multiplex PCR. Found here are approximately 210,000 clones, roughly 80% of them singletons; the top ten hold around 20%. Source material: peripheral blood. The receptor source for this set is a man under 40 with active or convalescent COVID-19.

Only a few counts were recorded for this clone. The chain joins TRBV5-1 to TRBJ1-4; 8 nucleotides line up with TRBD1. CDR3 length: 14 amino acids. Germline loops: CDR1 SGHRS, CDR2 YFSETQ. V was clipped by 4 bases and J by 4 bases; unmatched bases: 3. CDR3 loop: CASSQGAVNEKLFF. In DNA, the CDR3 is TGCGCCAGCAGCCAGGGGGCTGTTAATGAAAAACTGTTTTTT.

As regards this clone: Other DNA sequences from this sample encode an identical CDR3 as well. This rearrangement joins TRBV4-1 to TRBJ2-7; TRBD2 agrees at 11 bases. After removal of 3 bases from V and 2 bases from J, the junction contained 3 bases not matched to a gene. CDR3 length: 15 residues. In germline, CDR1 is MGHRA, CDR2 YSYEKL. For the CDR3, the DNA is TGCGCCAGCAGCCATGGGACTAGCGGAACCTACGAGCAGTACTTC. It translates to CASSHGTSGTYEQYF.

The chain has TRBV5-1 and TRBJ1-4; 9 bases are shared with TRBD1. Germline loops: CDR1 SGHRS, CDR2 YFSETQ. V trimming: 4 bases; J trimming: 5 bases; junction bases outside the gene matches: 6. The CDR3 spans 15 residues. The CDR3 region has the DNA TGCGCCAGCAGCATACGGACAGGGGCCAATGAAAAACTGTTTTTT. This sequence encodes CASSIRTGANEKLFF.

The rearrangement joins TRBV28 to TRBJ2-7; D gene ambiguous. V lost 3 bases, J lost 1 base, and 10 bases lay in between. The germline V gene has CDR1 MDHEN and CDR2 SYDVKM. CDR3 size: 14 residues. The CDR3 DNA sequence: TGTGCCAGCAGTTTGCCAAGCCCTTCCTACGAGCAGTACTTC. Its protein product is CASSLPSPSYEQYF. The variable domain in full, completed from reference TRBV28 and TRBJ2-7, reads DVKVTQSSRYLVKRTGEKVFLECVQDMDHENMFWYRQDPGLGLRLIYFSYDVKMKEKGDIPEGYSVSREKKERFSLILESASTNQTSMYLCASSLPSPSYEQYFGPGTRLTVT.

The gene calls are TRBV7-9 and TRBJ2-1; D ambiguous. Germline CDR1 is SEHNR and CDR2 is FQNEAQ (reference sequence). This CDR3 is built from 12 residues. Trimming took 5 bases from V and 4 from J, leaving 6 bases between them. The chain's CDR3 is CASSPTYNEQFF. The DNA for the CDR3 is TGTGCCAGCAGCCCGACTTACAATGAGCAGTTCTTC.

The chain uses TRBV6-2 or TRBV6-3 and TRBJ1-1; 10 positions agree with TRBD1. Per germline, CDR1 MNHEY and CDR2 SVGEGT. V was clipped by 0 bases and J by 4 bases; unmatched bases: 11. This CDR3 region has 18 residues. The CDR3 protein is CASSYSGTGVFAGTEAFF. CDR3 DNA: TGTGCCAGCAGTTACTCCGGGACAGGGGTGTTTGCGGGCACTGAAGCTTTCTTT.

The CDR3 sequence: CSASQGQPQHF. In nucleotides, the CDR3 is TGCAGTGCCTCCCAGGGACAGCCCCAGCATTTT. The chain employs TRBV20-1 and TRBJ1-5, with D tentatively TRBD1 (5 bases). The length of the CDR3 is 11 residues. CDR1 is DFQATT, CDR2 SNEGSKA, per germline (reference sequence). The ends were cut back, 6 bases at V and 7 bases at J, with 10 bases in the middle.

The gene calls are TRBV25-1 and TRBJ2-1; D not resolved. CDR3 length: 14 amino acids. Trimming cost V 1 base and J 9 bases, with 13 bases left between them. CDR1 is MGHDK, CDR2 SYGVNS, per germline. The CDR3 loop is CASSEFGSTGEQFF. In DNA, the CDR3 is TGTGCCAGCAGTGAATTTGGTAGTACCGGTGAGCAGTTCTTC.

The rearrangement uses TRBV3-1 (or the pseudogene TRBV3-2) and TRBJ1-2; 7 nucleotides line up with TRBD1. The CDR3 loop spans 14 amino acids. Germline V gives CDR1 LGHDT, CDR2 YNNKEL (reference sequence). J lost 4 bases, V lost 4 bases, and 6 bases had no gene match. The DNA of the CDR3 is TGTGCCAGCAGCCGTCGCCGGGACAGCTATGGCTACACCTTC. It is translated as CASSRRRDSYGYTF.

The rearrangement joins TRBV9 to TRBJ2-5, with D maybe TRBD2 (5 bases). This CDR3 region has 15 residues. Germline CDR1 and CDR2: SGDLS and YYNGEE. V shed 0 bases and J shed 5 bases, with 14 bases lying between them. The CDR3 DNA is TGTGCCAGCAGCGTAGCTGTGGGGAGAGGGGAGACCCAGTACTTC. This sequence encodes CASSVAVGRGETQYF.

This clone has a handful of counts. The chain has TRBV12-2 and TRBJ2-3; the D segment call TRBD2 is taken from the table without a DNA check. TRBV12-2 is designated a pseudogene. The CDR3 contains 22 residues. The CDR3 here is CASRSTVRGGAGGDGRTDTQYF. CDR3 DNA: TGTGCAAGTCGCTCGACAGTCCGGGGTGGCGCGGGGGGAGACGGCCGCACAGATACGCAGTATTTT.

The chain couples TRBV28 to TRBJ2-1, with D possibly being TRBD1 (5 bases). Germline CDR1 is MDHEN and CDR2 is SYDVKM. V lost 6 bases and J 4 bases, leaving 13 bases between the germline ends. The CDR3 sequence is 14 residues long. For the CDR3, the DNA is TGTGCCAGCAGCCTAGGGGCCGCTTACAATGAGCAGTTCTTC. Protein product: CASSLGAAYNEQFF. The full variable domain, with the rest looked up from reference TRBV28 and TRBJ2-1, is DVKVTQSSRYLVKRTGEKVFLECVQDMDHENMFWYRQDPGLGLRLIYFSYDVKMKEKGDIPEGYSVSREKKERFSLILESASTNQTSMYLCASSLGAAYNEQFFGPGTRLTVL.

The V gene is TRBV15, the J gene TRBJ2-7; TRBD2 is a possible D gene (5 bases). CDR3 length: 15 amino acids. V gave up 0 bases and J gave up 0 bases, with 9 bases separating them. Germline V gene sequence: CDR1 LNHNV, CDR2 YYDKDF (reference sequence). The CDR3 coding sequence is TGTGCCACCAGCAGAGATCTTAGCGTCTCCTACGAGCAGTACTTC. It yields the protein CATSRDLSVSYEQYF.

The chain employs TRBV28 and TRBJ1-5; 8 bases line up with TRBD1. V lost 6 bases, J lost 5 bases, and 6 bases stayed unmatched. Germline CDR1 MDHEN, CDR2 SYDVKM. The CDR3 totals 14 residues. Here the CDR3 reads CASSRDRGYQPQHF. CDR3 sequence (DNA): TGTGCCAGCAGCCGTGACAGGGGCTATCAGCCCCAGCATTTT. The whole variable domain, remainder taken from reference TRBV28 and TRBJ1-5, is DVKVTQSSRYLVKRTGEKVFLECVQDMDHENMFWYRQDPGLGLRLIYFSYDVKMKEKGDIPEGYSVSREKKERFSLILESASTNQTSMYLCASSRDRGYQPQHFGDGTRLSIL.

The CDR3 DNA is TGCGCCAGCGGGATAGGGGGCACAGATACGCAGTATTTT. It is translated as CASGIGGTDTQYF. The rearrangement links TRBV4-3 to TRBJ2-3; D possibly corresponds to TRBD1 (5 bases). The length of the CDR3 is 13 residues. CDR1 and CDR2 (germline): LGHNA, YSLEER. Between the trimmed V and J ends, which lost 8 bases and 1 base, there was a span of 10 bases.

This clone has only one observation. The chain employs TRBV10-1 and TRBJ2-7; the match to TRBD1 covers 10 bases. The length of the CDR3 is 15 residues. CDR1 is WNHNN and CDR2 is SYGVQD in the germline V gene (reference sequence). With 2 bases clipped from V and 0 bases from J, the junction kept 1 base outside the gene matches. CDR3 sequence: CASSEGTGVSYEQYF. In DNA, the CDR3 is TGCGCCAGCAGTGAGGGGACAGGGGTCTCCTACGAGCAGTACTTC.

The chain couples TRBV6-6 to TRBJ1-2; TRBD1 matches at 7 bases. Per the germline V gene, CDR1 is MNHNY and CDR2 is SVGAGI (reference sequence). The CDR3 sequence is 12 residues long. Unmatched junction bases numbered 4, after V lost 5 bases and J lost 7 bases. CDR3 amino acids: CASSQGGGGYTF. In nucleotides, the CDR3 is TGTGCCAGCAGTCAGGGGGGGGGTGGCTACACCTTC.

The V gene is TRBV30, the J gene TRBJ1-6; D not certain. Per germline, CDR1 GTSNPN and CDR2 SVGIG (reference sequence). V was trimmed by 7 bases and J by 5 bases, leaving 6 bases between them. This CDR3 has 11 amino acids. This CDR3 reads CAYRDNSPLHF. Written as DNA, the CDR3 is TGTGCCTACCGCGATAATTCACCCCTCCACTTT.

This clone came up a few times. The chain joins TRBV6-5 to TRBJ1-2; 7 positions agree with TRBD1. The CDR3 is 14 residues long. Per the germline V gene, CDR1 is MNHEY and CDR2 is SVGAGI. V lost 5 bases, J lost 2 bases, and 5 bases stayed unmatched. CDR3 sequence (DNA): TGTGCCAGCAGTCGACAGGGTCCCAACTATGGCTACACCTTC. As protein: CASSRQGPNYGYTF.

V is TRBV20-1 and J is TRBJ1-1; 11 bases map to TRBD1. V lost 3 bases to trimming and J lost 5 bases; unmatched junction nucleotides: 5. The germline CDR1 and CDR2 sequences are DFQATT and SNEGSKA (reference sequence). CDR3 length equals 14 residues. The CDR3 protein is CSASYGTGGTEAFF. The CDR3 bases are TGCAGTGCTAGTTACGGGACAGGGGGGACTGAAGCTTTCTTT.

The V gene is TRBV19, the J gene TRBJ1-1, with 10 bases lining up with TRBD1. J was trimmed by 6 bases and V by 6 bases; bases with no gene match: 13. Germline assignment: CDR1 LNHDA and CDR2 SQIVND (reference sequence). The CDR3 covers 16 residues. This chain's CDR3 is CASRPWGQGNGAEAFF. The CDR3 DNA sequence: TGTGCCAGTAGACCCTGGGGACAGGGGAACGGGGCTGAAGCTTTCTTT.

J is TRBJ2-7 and V is TRBV7-9; TRBD2 is a possible D gene (5 bases). The CDR3 has 12 amino acids. In germline, CDR1 is SEHNR, CDR2 FQNEAQ (reference sequence). V lost 5 bases and J 1 base, leaving 6 bases between the germline ends. CDR3 region: CASSPGSYEQYF. CDR3 bases: TGTGCCAGCAGCCCGGGGTCCTACGAGCAGTACTTC.

The J gene is TRBJ2-3, the V gene TRBV4-1, with 8 bases aligning to TRBD1. Germline V gene lookup returns CDR1 MGHRA and CDR2 YSYEKL. CDR3 length equals 14 residues. Germline trimming cut 4 bases from V and 1 base from J; bases unmatched to any gene: 1. DNA of the CDR3: TGCGCCAGCAGCCTGGACAGGGGCACAGATACGCAGTATTTT. Protein sequence: CASSLDRGTDTQYF.

The rearrangement links TRBV7-9 to TRBJ1-2; 7 bases line up with TRBD1. V lost 10 bases and J lost 7; bases outside the gene matches: 18. The germline V gene has CDR1 SEHNR and CDR2 FQNEAQ (reference sequence). This CDR3 has 15 residues. CDR3 coding DNA: TGTGCCACCTTGGACAGGATAAGCTTGGGAGGTGGCTACACCTTC. Its protein is CATLDRISLGGGYTF.